This is a list of T cell receptor beta chains from one sample in a study of blood T cell repertoires in COVID-19. Libraries were prepared by immunoSEQ multiplex PCR; TCRdb keeps only in-frame clonotypes and omits some of them. Found here are 270,000 or so clones, 75% to 90% of them singletons; the top ten hold roughly 4.8%. The specimen was peripheral blood. The receptor source for this set is a man aged 35 to 55 with acute or convalescent COVID-19. Each CDR3 is given with its conserved first and last residue. A D gene is named only where the DNA matches it firmly. For some rows the clone size is stated as once, few or many, or as a class when expanded; others skip it.

J gene | V gene | D gene | clone size | CDR3 DNA | CDR3 protein
TRBJ1-2 | TRBV28 | NA | NA | TGTGCCAGCAGTTTGGTAAGGGGTGGCTACACCTTC | CASSLVRGGYTF
TRBJ1-1 | TRBV29-1 | NA | once | TGCAGCGTCTGGGGGGGGGCTGACACTGAAGCTTTCTTT | CSVWGGADTEAFF
TRBJ1-2 | TRBV12-5 | NA | NA | TGTGCTAGTGGCGCCGGGACACATCTATCTAACTATGGCTACACCTTC | CASGAGTHLSNYGYTF
TRBJ2-3 | TRBV9 | TRBD2 | few | TGTGCCAGCAGCCTAAGGGGCGTTAGCGGGGGTTTGGATACGCAGTATTTT | CASSLRGVSGGLDTQYF
TRBJ1-2 | TRBV11-2 | NA | NA | TGTGCCAGCAGCTTAGATGGGGGGAATGGCTACACCTTC | CASSLDGGNGYTF
TRBJ2-7 | TRBV5-1 | TRBD1 | NA | TGCGCCAGCAGCTTGGCCCGACAGGGGACCTACGAGCAGTACTTC | CASSLARQGTYEQYF
TRBJ1-3 | TRBV19 | NA | NA | TGTGCCAGTAGTATGAACCCGACAGTCTCTGGAAACACCATATATTTT | CASSMNPTVSGNTIYF
TRBJ1-2 | TRBV19 | TRBD1 | NA | TGTGCCAGTAGTATCCAGACAGGGTCGGCTGGCTACACCTTC | CASSIQTGSAGYTF
TRBJ2-7 | TRBV6-5 | TRBD1 | NA | TGTGCCAGTACGGACAGGGTCGGGGAGCAGTACTTC | CASTDRVGEQYF
TRBJ1-1 | TRBV27 | NA | NA | TGTGCCAGCAGTTTCCTCCGGGGCACTGAAGCTTTCTTT | CASSFLRGTEAFF
TRBJ2-7 | TRBV5-1 | TRBD1 | few | TGCGCCAGCAGCTTGGATCTCTCGACAGGGGTCAGCGAGCAGTACTTC | CASSLDLSTGVSEQYF
TRBJ2-1 | TRBV10-3 | TRBD1 | NA | TGTGCCATCAGTGAGTCGTGGGGCAGGGGGCAAGAGCAGTTCTTC | CAISESWGRGQEQFF
TRBJ1-1 | TRBV10-3 | TRBD1 | NA | TGTGCCATCAGTGAGTCGTGGAGAGGAGGGGGCCTCGGAAATACTGAAGCTTTCTTT | CAISESWRGGGLGNTEAFF
TRBJ2-7 | TRBV2 | NA | NA | TGTGCCAGCAGCGTACAAGTCCAGGGGTGGGAGCAGTACTTC | CASSVQVQGWEQYF
TRBJ2-2 | TRBV5-4 | TRBD2 | NA | TGTGCCAGCAGCTTCGCTCTAGCGGGGGGGTCCAACACCGGGGAGCTGTTTTTT | CASSFALAGGSNTGELFF
TRBJ2-7 | TRBV10-1 | NA | NA | TGCGCCAGCAGCGTGGGCATTACCTACGAGCAGTACTTC | CASSVGITYEQYF
TRBJ2-7 | TRBV25-1 | TRBD2 | NA | TGTGCCAGCAGTGCCCCCTTAGCGGGGCGAGGCTCCTACGAGCAGTACTTC | CASSAPLAGRGSYEQYF
TRBJ1-4 | TRBV6-1 | TRBD1 | NA | TGTGCCAGCAGTGAACGGGAGTGGACAGGCCCTAAGGGAAAACTGTTTTTT | CASSEREWTGPKGKLFF
TRBJ1-6 | TRBV3-1/TRBV3-2 | TRBD1 | few | TGTGCCAGCAGCCAAGATCTGGGACAGGGATTCGGGCTGAAGGGTTCACCCCTCCACTTT | CASSQDLGQGFGLKGSPLHF
TRBJ2-7 | TRBV7-6 | TRBD1 | NA | TGTGCCAGCAGCCCCGGGACAGGGACCTACGAGCAGTACTTC | CASSPGTGTYEQYF
TRBJ1-2 | TRBV24-1 | NA | NA | TGTGCCACCAGTGATTCCGGGACTTATACTAACTATGGCTACACCTTC | CATSDSGTYTNYGYTF
TRBJ1-1 | TRBV9 | NA | NA | TGTGCCAGCAGCGTACTAGGAAACACTGAAGCTTTCTTT | CASSVLGNTEAFF
TRBJ1-2 | TRBV1 | NA | NA | TGCACCAGCAGCCAAGAGGGGGACAGGTCTCTTTTAAGGAACCTCTATGGCTACACCTTC | CTSSQEGDRSLLRNLYGYTF
TRBJ1-3 | TRBV7-2 | TRBD1 | few | TGTGCCAGCAGCTTGGGACAGTACATCGGAAACACCATATATTTT | CASSLGQYIGNTIYF
TRBJ2-7 | TRBV4-1 | TRBD1 | NA | TGCGCCAGCAGCCAGGGACAGGGTCCTTCCAAGGAGCAGTACTTC | CASSQGQGPSKEQYF
TRBJ1-5 | TRBV6-1 | NA | once | TGTGCCAGCAGTGAACAGGGAAGCTGGGCCCAGCATTTT | CASSEQGSWAQHF
TRBJ2-2 | TRBV7-2 | TRBD2 | NA | TGTGCCAGCAGTGAGGCAGCGGGGGGGAACACCGGGGAGCTGTTTTTT | CASSEAAGGNTGELFF
TRBJ1-1 | TRBV7-6 | NA | NA | TGTGCCAGCAGCTCCCCTCGAGGCGGCACTGAAGCTTTCTTT | CASSSPRGGTEAFF
TRBJ2-1 | TRBV9 | TRBD2 | NA | TGTGCCAGCAGCCTCACTAGCGGGGGCTACAATGAGCAGTTCTTC | CASSLTSGGYNEQFF